This T cell receptor beta chain was documented in a study of PD-L1 blockade in urothelial cancer. The CDR3 runs to 14 residues. Trimming took 4 bases from V and 5 from J, leaving 14 bases between them. CDR1 is MNHEY, CDR2 SMNVEV, per germline (reference sequence). Sequencing used immunoSEQ multiplex PCR; TCRdb keeps in-frame clones, though not all of them. The table includes roughly 76,000 clones, around 93% detected once. Described time point: peripheral blood 6 weeks after treatment start. This specimen consisted of PBMCs, obtained around atezolizumab (anti-PD-L1) treatment. The clonotype originates from a woman older than 75 with urothelial cancer. V is TRBV27 and J is TRBJ1-1; D may be TRBD1 (5 bases). The CDR3 sequence: CASSSLGGYTEAFF. CDR3 sequence (DNA): TGTGCCAGCAGTTCCCTGGGGGGGTATACTGAAGCTTTCTTT.